This is a list of T cell receptor beta chains from one sample in a study of regulatory T cells in long-lasting Graves disease. MiXCR was run by TCRdb on the multiplex PCR reads, yielding one entry per CDR3 protein. This table has 360,000 or so distinct CDR3 sequences, about 23% appearing once. The sample was peripheral blood mononuclear cells (PBMCs), taken when the disease was refractory, from a patient treated with antithyroid drugs. The receptors come from a woman aged 40 to 49 with Graves disease. Each CDR3 is given without its conserved first and last residue. Fields, in order: V gene, J gene, clone size, CDR3 protein. The size of a clone is reported for some rows only, either as once, few or many, or as a class for expanded clones.

>TRBV28|TRBJ2-7|many
ASSSWGGGEQY
>TRBV6-1|TRBJ2-2|many
ASSEPPISTNTGELF
>TRBV6-5|TRBJ1-5|many
ASSLKWLLYHQPQH
>TRBV27|TRBJ1-3|few
ASSPRGGLGNTIY
>TRBV7-9|TRBJ2-7|few
ASGAVSYEQY
>TRBV11-2|TRBJ1-5|few
ASSLGGQGADQPQH
>TRBV28|TRBJ2-7|many
ASTSAGVSEQY
>TRBV28|TRBJ1-5|medium-sized
ASSPGQGPLGNQPQH
>TRBV2|TRBJ2-5|-
ASTTGLAEETQY
>TRBV7-6|TRBJ1-3|few
ASSLAPGSGNTIY
>TRBV11-2|TRBJ1-1|many
ASSPGTGRIIEAF
>TRBV7-9|TRBJ2-7|-
ASSRGNSGYEQY
>TRBV6-2/TRBV6-3|TRBJ2-4|few
ASRQGAIAKNIQY
>TRBV28|TRBJ2-2|-
ASSPSGRTNTGELF
>TRBV6-2/TRBV6-3|TRBJ2-5|few
ASSYSSGLRYQETQY
>TRBV18|TRBJ2-7|-
ASSPTGGNSYEQY
>TRBV10-3|TRBJ2-7|-
AIRKGEEGYEQY
>TRBV4-2|TRBJ2-7|-
ASSQSAGPSYEQY
>TRBV15|TRBJ1-1|-
ATSPFWGGPEAF
>TRBV28|TRBJ2-6|-
ASSLGTGLDYSGANVLT
>TRBV6-9|TRBJ1-1|-
ASSYDFQITEAF
>TRBV25-1|TRBJ1-1|many
ASSVSGAPNTEAF
>TRBV28|TRBJ1-1|many
ASSFYGTEAF
>TRBV20-1|TRBJ1-1|many
SVSGDTEAF
>TRBV28|TRBJ1-5|many
ASTADEASNQPQH
>TRBV2|TRBJ2-5|many
ASRWARETQY
>TRBV5-1|TRBJ1-6|few
ASSFGSNNSPLH
>TRBV28|TRBJ2-7|-
ASSYSLSSYEQY
>TRBV6-1|TRBJ1-6|few
ASSKDRDNSPLH
>TRBV30|TRBJ2-7|-
AWTGLEKQY
>TRBV24-1|TRBJ2-2|many
ATSDYTGELF
>TRBV5-6|TRBJ2-2|few
ASSRGFGAPNTGELF
>TRBV29-1|TRBJ2-7|-
SGLGKSSYEQY
>TRBV12-3/TRBV12-4|TRBJ1-1|many
ASSLTRTSEAF